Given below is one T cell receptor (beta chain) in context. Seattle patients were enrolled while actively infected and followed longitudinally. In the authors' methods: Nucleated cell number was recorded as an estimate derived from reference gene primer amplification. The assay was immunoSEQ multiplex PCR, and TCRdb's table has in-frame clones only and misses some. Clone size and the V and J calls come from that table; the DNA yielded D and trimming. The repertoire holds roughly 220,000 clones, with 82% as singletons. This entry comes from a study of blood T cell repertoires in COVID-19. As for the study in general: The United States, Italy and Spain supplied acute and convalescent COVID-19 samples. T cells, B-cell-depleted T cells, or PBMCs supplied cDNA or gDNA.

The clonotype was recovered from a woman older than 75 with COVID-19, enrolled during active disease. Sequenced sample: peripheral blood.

The CDR3 is CASSPQTGRAFF. Here the CDR3 DNA reads TGTGCCAGCAGTCCTCAAACAGGGAGAGCTTTCTTT. V is TRBV27 and J is TRBJ1-1; maybe TRBD1 (6 bases). The CDR3 has 12 amino acids. Germline CDR1 reads MNHEY; CDR2 reads SMNVEV (reference sequence). Between the trimmed V and J ends, which lost 5 bases and 10 bases, there was a span of 14 bases.